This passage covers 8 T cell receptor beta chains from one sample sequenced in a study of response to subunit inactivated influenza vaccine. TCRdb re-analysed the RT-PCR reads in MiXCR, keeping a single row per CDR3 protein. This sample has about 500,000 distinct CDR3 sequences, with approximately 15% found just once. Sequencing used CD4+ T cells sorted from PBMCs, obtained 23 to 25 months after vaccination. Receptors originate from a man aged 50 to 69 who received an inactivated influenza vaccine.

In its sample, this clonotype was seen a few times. DNA of the CDR3: TGTGCCAGCAGCTCACAGGGCTACTATGGCTACACCTTC. Amino acid sequence: CASSSQGYYGYTF. The chain combines TRBV7-2 with TRBJ1-2; a possible D gene is TRBD1 (6 bases). CDR3 size: 13 residues. V lost 4 bases and J 3 bases, leaving 9 bases between the germline ends. CDR1 is SGHTA, CDR2 FQGNSA, per germline.

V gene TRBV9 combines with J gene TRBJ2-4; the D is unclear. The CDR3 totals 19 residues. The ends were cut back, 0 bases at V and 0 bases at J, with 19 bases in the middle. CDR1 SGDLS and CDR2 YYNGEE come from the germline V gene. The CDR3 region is CASSVGSEAYPLAKNIQYF. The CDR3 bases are TGTGCCAGCAGCGTAGGGTCGGAAGCCTACCCCCTAGCCAAAAACATTCAGTACTTC. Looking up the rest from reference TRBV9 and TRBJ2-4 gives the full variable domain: DSGVTQTPKHLITATGQRVTLRCSPRSGDLSVYWYQQSLDQGLQFLIQYYNGEERAKGNILERFSAQQFPDLHSELNLSSLELGDSALYFCASSVGSEAYPLAKNIQYFGAGTRLSVL.

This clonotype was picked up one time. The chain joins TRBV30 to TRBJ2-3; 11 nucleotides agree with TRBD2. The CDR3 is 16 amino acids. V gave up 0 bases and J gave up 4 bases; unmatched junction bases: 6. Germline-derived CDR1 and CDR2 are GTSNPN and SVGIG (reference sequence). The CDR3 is CAWSVIGTSGPDTQYF. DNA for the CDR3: TGTGCCTGGAGTGTAATTGGGACTAGCGGCCCAGATACGCAGTATTTT.

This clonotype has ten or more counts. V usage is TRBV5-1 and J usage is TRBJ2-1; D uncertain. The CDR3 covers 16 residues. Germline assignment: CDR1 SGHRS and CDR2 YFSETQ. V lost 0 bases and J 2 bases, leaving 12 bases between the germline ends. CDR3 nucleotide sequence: TGCGCCAGCAGCTTGGATGGCACCACCACCTACAATGAGCAGTTCTTC. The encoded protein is CASSLDGTTTYNEQFF.

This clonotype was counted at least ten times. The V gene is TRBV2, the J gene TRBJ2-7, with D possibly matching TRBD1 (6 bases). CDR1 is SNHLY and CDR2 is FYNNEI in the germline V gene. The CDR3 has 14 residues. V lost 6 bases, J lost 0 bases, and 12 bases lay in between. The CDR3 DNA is TGTGCCAGCAGAGCGACACAGGGCTCCTACGAGCAGTACTTC. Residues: CASRATQGSYEQYF.

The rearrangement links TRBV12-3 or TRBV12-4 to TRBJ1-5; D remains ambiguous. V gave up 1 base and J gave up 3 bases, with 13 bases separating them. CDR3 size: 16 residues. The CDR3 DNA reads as TGTGCCAGCAGTTTAGATGTGGAACGTACCAATCAGCCCCAGCATTTT. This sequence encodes CASSLDVERTNQPQHF.

The CDR3 region is CASSKRTSPSSYNSPLHF. Written as DNA, the CDR3 is TGTGCCAGCAGCAAAAGGACAAGCCCGAGCTCCTATAATTCACCCCTCCACTTT. The gene calls are TRBV11-2 and TRBJ1-6; tentatively, D is TRBD1 (5 bases). Trimming took off 5 bases at V and 0 bases at J, with 17 bases between the two ends. The CDR3 has 18 amino acids. Germline assignment: CDR1 SGHAT and CDR2 FQNNGV.

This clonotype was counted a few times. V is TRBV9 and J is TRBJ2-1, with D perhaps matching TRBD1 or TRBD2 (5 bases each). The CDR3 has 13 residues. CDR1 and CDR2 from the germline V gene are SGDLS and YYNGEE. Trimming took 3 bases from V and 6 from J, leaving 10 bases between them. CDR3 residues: CASSAGTINEQFF. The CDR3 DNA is TGTGCCAGCAGCGCCGGGACCATCAATGAGCAGTTCTTC.